This T cell receptor beta chain derives from a study of blood T cell repertoires in COVID-19. About the research overall: COVID-19 samples, acute and convalescent, were from the United States, Italy and Spain. Nucleic acid was either cDNA or gDNA, and it came from T cells, B-cell-depleted T cells, or PBMCs.

This clone appeared a single time. Under the authors' procedure: How many nucleated cells were present was estimated from reference gene primer amplification. Clones were read by immunoSEQ multiplex PCR, and TCRdb kept only the in-frame ones, dropping some. V, J and clone size were drawn from that table, and D and trimming were deduced from the DNA. The sample consists of 200,000 to 300,000 clones, about nine tenths of them appearing once. Sequencing was carried out using peripheral blood. The receptor was isolated from a man in his 60s who had recovered from COVID-19.

This chain's CDR3 is CASSYSNRPYYGYTF. In DNA, the CDR3 is TGTGCCAGCAGTTACTCGAACAGGCCTTACTATGGCTACACCTTC. The rearrangement links TRBV6-5 to TRBJ1-2, with D maybe TRBD1 (5 bases). The V end was cut by 0 bases, the J end by 3 bases, with 11 bases between. In germline, CDR1 is MNHEY, CDR2 SVGAGI. CDR3 size: 15 residues.